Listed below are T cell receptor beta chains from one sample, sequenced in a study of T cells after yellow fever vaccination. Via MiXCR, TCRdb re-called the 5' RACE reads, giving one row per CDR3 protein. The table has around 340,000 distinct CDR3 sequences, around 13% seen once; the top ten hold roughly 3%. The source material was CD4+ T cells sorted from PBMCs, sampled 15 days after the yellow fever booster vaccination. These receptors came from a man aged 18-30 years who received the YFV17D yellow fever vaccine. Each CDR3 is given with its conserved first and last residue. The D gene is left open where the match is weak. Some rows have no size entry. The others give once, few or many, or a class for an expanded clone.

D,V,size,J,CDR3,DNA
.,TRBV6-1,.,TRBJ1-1,CASSEAGFTEAFF,TGTGCCAGCAGTGAAGCCGGGTTCACTGAAGCTTTCTTT
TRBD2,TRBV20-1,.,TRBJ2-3,CSSAGGGPDTQYF,TGCAGTTCGGCGGGGGGAGGTCCAGATACGCAGTATTTT
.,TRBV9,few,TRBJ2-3,CASSVDTGTDTQYF,TGTGCCAGCAGCGTAGATACTGGCACAGATACGCAGTATTTT
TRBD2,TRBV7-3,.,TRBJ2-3,CASSLSGRADTQYF,TGTGCCAGCAGCTTATCGGGGAGGGCAGATACGCAGTATTTT
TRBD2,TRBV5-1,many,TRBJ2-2,CASSFTFGLASGELFF,TGCGCCAGCAGCTTCACGTTCGGACTAGCTTCCGGGGAGCTGTTTTTT
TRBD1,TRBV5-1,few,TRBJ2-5,CASSRGQGLVGQETQYF,TGCGCCAGCAGCAGAGGACAGGGATTGGTGGGCCAAGAGACCCAGTACTTC
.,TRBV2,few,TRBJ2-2,CASTRRPGELFF,TGTGCCAGCACCAGGCGTCCCGGGGAGCTGTTTTTT
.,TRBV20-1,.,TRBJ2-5,CSAPEDQETQYF,TGCAGTGCCCCCGAGGACCAAGAGACCCAGTACTTC
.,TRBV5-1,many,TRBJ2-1,CASSFGPEGGEQFF,TGCGCCAGCAGCTTCGGCCCGGAGGGTGGTGAGCAGTTCTTC
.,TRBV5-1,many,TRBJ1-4,CASSLENEKLFF,TGCGCCAGCAGCTTGGAGAATGAAAAACTGTTTTTT
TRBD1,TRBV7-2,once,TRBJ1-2,CASSRDRVVGYTF,TGTGCCAGCAGCAGAGACAGGGTTGTTGGCTACACCTTC
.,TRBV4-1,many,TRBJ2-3,CASSQVKQSTDTQYF,TGCGCCAGCAGCCAAGTTAAGCAAAGCACAGATACGCAGTATTTT
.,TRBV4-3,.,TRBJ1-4,CASSQVGEKLFF,TGCGCCAGCAGCCAAGTGGGTGAAAAACTGTTTTTT
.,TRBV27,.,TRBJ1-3,CASSTVRGGNTIYF,TGTGCCAGCAGCACTGTCCGTGGGGGAAACACCATATATTTT
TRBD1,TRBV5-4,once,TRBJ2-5,CASSTGQTQETQYF,TGTGCCAGCAGCACGGGACAGACGCAAGAGACCCAGTACTTC
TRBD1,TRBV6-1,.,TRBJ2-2,CASSPGQGLRELFF,TGTGCCAGCAGTCCGGGACAGGGTCTGAGGGAGCTGTTTTTT
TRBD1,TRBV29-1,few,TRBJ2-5,CSARDRGRQETQYF,TGCAGCGCCAGGGACAGGGGGCGGCAAGAGACCCAGTACTTC
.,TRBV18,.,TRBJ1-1,CASSPPSTGLNTEAFF,TGTGCCAGCTCACCACCAAGTACAGGTTTGAACACTGAAGCTTTCTTT
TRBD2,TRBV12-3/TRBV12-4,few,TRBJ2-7,CASSQRGGYEQYF,TGTGCCAGCAGTCAGCGGGGGGGGTACGAGCAGTACTTC
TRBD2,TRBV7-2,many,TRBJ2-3,CASSLASSGSGTDTQYF,TGTGCCAGCAGCTTAGCGTCTAGCGGGTCCGGCACAGATACGCAGTATTTT
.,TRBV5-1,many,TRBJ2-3,CASSQMRHFTDTQYF,TGCGCCAGCAGCCAAATGCGTCACTTCACAGATACGCAGTATTTT
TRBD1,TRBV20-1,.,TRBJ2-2,CSAPDLGQQANTGELFF,TGCAGTGCTCCAGACTTGGGACAGCAAGCGAACACCGGGGAGCTGTTTTTT
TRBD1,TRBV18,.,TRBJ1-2,CASSLNRDRGNGYTF,TGTGCCAGCTCACTAAACCGGGACAGGGGGAATGGCTACACCTTC
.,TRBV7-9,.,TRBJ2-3,CASSLTTPDTQYF,TGTGCCAGCAGCTTAACTACCCCGGATACGCAGTATTTT
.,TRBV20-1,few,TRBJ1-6,CSARVLIRDSPLHF,TGCAGTGCTAGAGTTCTTATTAGGGACTCACCCCTCCACTTT
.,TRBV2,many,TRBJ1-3,CASSEGSGNTIYF,TGTGCCAGCAGTGAAGGCTCTGGAAACACCATATATTTT
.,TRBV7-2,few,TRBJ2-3,CASSLDAPRGTQYF,TGTGCCAGCAGCTTAGATGCTCCGAGGGGTACGCAGTATTTT
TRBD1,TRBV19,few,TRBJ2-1,CASSYVGTGSNEQFF,TGTGCCAGTAGTTATGTCGGGACAGGGTCTAATGAGCAGTTCTTC
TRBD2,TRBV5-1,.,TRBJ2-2,CASSLVAGSDTGELFF,TGCGCCAGCAGCTTGGTAGCGGGGTCGGACACCGGGGAGCTGTTTTTT
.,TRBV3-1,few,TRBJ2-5,CASSQIGSGGGTQYF,TGTGCCAGCAGCCAGATAGGGTCCGGGGGCGGGACCCAGTACTTC
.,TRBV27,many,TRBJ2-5,CASSFHVAGTQYF,TGTGCCAGCAGTTTTCACGTCGCGGGGACCCAGTACTTC
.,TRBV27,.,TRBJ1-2,CASSLHGRPNYGYTF,TGTGCCAGCAGTTTGCATGGACGGCCTAACTATGGCTACACCTTC
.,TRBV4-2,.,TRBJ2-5,CASSQDPQRQETQYF,TGTGCCAGCAGCCAAGATCCGCAGCGGCAAGAGACCCAGTACTTC
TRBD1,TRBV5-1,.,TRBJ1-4,CASSRTGSHEKLFF,TGCGCCAGCAGCCGGACAGGGAGCCATGAAAAACTGTTTTTT
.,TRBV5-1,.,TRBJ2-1,CASSLALGGESYNEQFF,TGCGCCAGCAGCTTGGCCCTCGGGGGTGAATCCTACAATGAGCAGTTCTTC
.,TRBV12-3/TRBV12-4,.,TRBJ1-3,CASSRTGTLRNTIYF,TGTGCCAGCAGCCGAACCGGGACGCTTAGAAACACCATATATTTT
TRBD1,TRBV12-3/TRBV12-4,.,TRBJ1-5,CASSFTDRGNQPQHF,TGTGCCAGCAGTTTCACGGACAGGGGGAATCAGCCCCAGCATTTT
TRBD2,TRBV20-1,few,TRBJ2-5,CSASGGAETQYF,TGCAGTGCTAGCGGGGGGGCGGAGACCCAGTACTTC
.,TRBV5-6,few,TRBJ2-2,CASSLAPNLPLGELFF,TGTGCCAGCAGCTTGGCCCCCAATCTTCCCCTCGGGGAGCTGTTTTTT
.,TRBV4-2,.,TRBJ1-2,CASSQDHDPKAYGYTF,TGTGCCAGCAGCCAAGATCACGACCCAAAGGCCTATGGCTACACCTTC
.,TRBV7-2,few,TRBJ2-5,CASSLASRETQYF,TGTGCCAGCAGCTTAGCTTCGAGAGAGACCCAGTACTTC
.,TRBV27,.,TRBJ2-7,CASSLTGSRHEQYF,TGTGCCAGCAGCCTGACCGGGAGCCGCCACGAGCAGTACTTC
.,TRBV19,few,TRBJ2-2,CASIDQANTGELFF,TGTGCCAGTATTGATCAGGCGAACACCGGGGAGCTGTTTTTT
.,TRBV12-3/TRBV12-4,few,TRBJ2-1,CASSSDGDAEQFF,TGTGCCAGCAGTTCTGACGGGGACGCTGAGCAGTTCTTC
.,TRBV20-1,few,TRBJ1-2,CSASPRVGQRDGYTF,TGCAGTGCTAGCCCCAGGGTCGGACAGCGGGACGGCTACACCTTC
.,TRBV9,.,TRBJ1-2,CASSVAFGMDYGYTF,TGTGCCAGCAGCGTAGCGTTCGGAATGGACTATGGCTACACCTTC
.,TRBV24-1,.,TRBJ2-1,CATSGSSRYNEQFF,TGTGCCACCAGTGGGTCCTCACGCTACAATGAGCAGTTCTTC
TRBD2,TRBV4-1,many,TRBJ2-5,CASSRGLAGEETQYF,TGCGCCAGCAGCCGAGGACTAGCGGGGGAGGAGACCCAGTACTTC
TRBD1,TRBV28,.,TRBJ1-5,CASSPPRQGGQPQHF,TGTGCCAGCAGCCCACCCCGACAGGGTGGTCAGCCCCAGCATTTT
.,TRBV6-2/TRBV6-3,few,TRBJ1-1,CASSRLYQAFF,TGTGCCAGCAGCCGATTGTACCAAGCTTTCTTT
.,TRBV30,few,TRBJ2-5,CAWSVLETQYF,TGTGCCTGGAGTGTACTGGAGACCCAGTACTTC
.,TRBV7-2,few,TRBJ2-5,CASSLYKMVQETQYF,TGTGCCAGCAGCTTATATAAAATGGTACAAGAGACCCAGTACTTC
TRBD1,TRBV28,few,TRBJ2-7,CAILNRGLEEQYF,TGTGCCATACTGAACAGGGGTTTGGAGGAGCAGTACTTC
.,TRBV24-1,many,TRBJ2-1,CATAPAGSYNEQFF,TGTGCCACCGCCCCCGCCGGCTCCTACAATGAGCAGTTCTTC
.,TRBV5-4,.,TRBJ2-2,CASSLGSGRAGELFF,TGTGCCAGCAGCTTGGGGAGCGGCCGGGCCGGGGAGCTGTTTTTT
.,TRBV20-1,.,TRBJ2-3,CSAMDASTSTDTQYF,TGCAGTGCTATGGACGCGTCTACTAGCACAGATACGCAGTATTTT
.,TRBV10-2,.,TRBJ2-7,CASSLPGRRYEQYF,TGCGCCAGCAGTTTGCCAGGGAGGCGGTACGAGCAGTACTTC
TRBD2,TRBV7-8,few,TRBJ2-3,CASSLGVTSGGTTDTQYF,TGTGCCAGCAGCTTAGGCGTCACTAGCGGGGGGACCACAGATACGCAGTATTTT
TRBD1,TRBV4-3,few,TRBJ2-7,CASSQENRGGEQYF,TGCGCCAGCAGCCAGGAAAACAGGGGCGGGGAGCAGTACTTC
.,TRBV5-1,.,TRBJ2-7,CASSPGAGEQYF,TGCGCCAGCAGCCCCGGGGCTGGTGAGCAGTACTTC